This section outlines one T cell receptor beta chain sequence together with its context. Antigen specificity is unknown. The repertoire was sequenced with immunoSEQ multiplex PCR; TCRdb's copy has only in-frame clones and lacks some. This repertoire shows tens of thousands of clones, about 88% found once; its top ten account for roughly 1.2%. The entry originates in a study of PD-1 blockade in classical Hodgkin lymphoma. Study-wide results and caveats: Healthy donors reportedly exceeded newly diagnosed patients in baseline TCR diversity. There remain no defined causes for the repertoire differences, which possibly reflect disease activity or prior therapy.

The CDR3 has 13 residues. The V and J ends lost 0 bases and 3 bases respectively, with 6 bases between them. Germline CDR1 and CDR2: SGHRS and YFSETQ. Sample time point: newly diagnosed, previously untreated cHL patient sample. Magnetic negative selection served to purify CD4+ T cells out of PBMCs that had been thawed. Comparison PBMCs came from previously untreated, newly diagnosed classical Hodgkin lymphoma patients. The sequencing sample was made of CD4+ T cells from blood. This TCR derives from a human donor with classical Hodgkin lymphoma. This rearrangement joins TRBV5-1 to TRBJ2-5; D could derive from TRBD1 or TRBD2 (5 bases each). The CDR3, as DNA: TGCGCCAGCAGCTTGGTGGGGGAAGAGACCCAGTACTTC. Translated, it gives CASSLVGEETQYF.